The rows below give T cell receptor beta chains drawn from one sample of a study of beta chain features in type 1 diabetes. The table came from immunoSEQ multiplex PCR; TCRdb's copy has only in-frame clones and leaves some out. The sample carries approximately 110,000 clones, approximately 39% recorded once. The material sequenced was stem cell memory CD4+ T cells from blood. These receptors originate from a woman younger than 35 in good health. Both conserved end residues are part of each CDR3. The order of the fields is V gene, J gene, clone size, CDR3 length, D gene, CDR3 DNA, CDR3 protein. A D gene is named only where the DNA matches it firmly. Size is omitted from some rows. Given values are once, few, many or a class for expanded clones.

TRBV6-5	TRBJ1-1	NA	15	NA	TGTGCCAGCAGTCCCCAGTCAGGGAGGAAAACTGAAGCTTTCTTT	CASSPQSGRKTEAFF
TRBV28	TRBJ2-1	NA	16	NA	TGTGCCAGCAGGCCCATCTGGAGCGCCAGGGTCAATGAGCAGTTCTTC	CASRPIWSARVNEQFF
TRBV30	TRBJ2-2	NA	14	TRBD2	TGTGCCTGGATAGCGGGAGGAAACACCGGGGAGCTGTTTTTT	CAWIAGGNTGELFF
TRBV27	TRBJ2-2	NA	16	TRBD2	TGTGCCAGCAGTCCTTTCCTAGCGGGAGTCCCCGGGGAGCTGTTTTTT	CASSPFLAGVPGELFF
TRBV29-1	TRBJ2-7	few	13	NA	TGCAGCTCCGCCGGGACAAACGATTACGAGCAGTACTTC	CSSAGTNDYEQYF
TRBV28	TRBJ2-3	few	18	TRBD2	TGTGCCAGCAGTTCCGGGACTAGCGGGAGGATTAACACAGATACGCAGTATTTT	CASSSGTSGRINTDTQYF
TRBV7-2	TRBJ2-2	once	14	NA	TGTGCCAGCAGGAACGGCCTAGCCACCGGGGAGCTGTTTTTT	CASRNGLATGELFF
TRBV6-6	TRBJ1-1	NA	13	NA	TGTGCCAGCAGTTACTCCGTGAACACTGAAGCTTTCTTT	CASSYSVNTEAFF
TRBV11-2	TRBJ2-2	NA	16	NA	TGTGCCAGCAGTCCGGCAACGGGAGCAGTCACCGGGGAGCTGTTTTTT	CASSPATGAVTGELFF
TRBV30	TRBJ2-5	once	14	TRBD1	TGTGCCTGGAGGGGACAGGGGGCTGTGGAGACCCAGTACTTC	CAWRGQGAVETQYF
TRBV5-4	TRBJ2-7	few	14	NA	TGTGCCAGCAGCTTGGGACGGAGGATCTACGAGCAGTACTTC	CASSLGRRIYEQYF
TRBV6-5	TRBJ2-2	NA	14	TRBD2	TGTGCCAGCAGTTACCTACTAGCGTCCGGGGAGCTGTTTTTT	CASSYLLASGELFF
TRBV30	TRBJ2-1	few	11	NA	TGTGCCTGGAGTATGGGAGTTGAGCAGTTCTTC	CAWSMGVEQFF
TRBV29-1	TRBJ1-2	few	13	NA	TGCAGCGTTGCTCCCAGACTAAACTATGGCTACACCTTC	CSVAPRLNYGYTF
TRBV19	TRBJ2-2	NA	14	NA	TGTGCCAGTAGACAGGACCGGAACACCGGGGAGCTGTTTTTT	CASRQDRNTGELFF
TRBV27	TRBJ1-1	NA	13	TRBD1	TGTGCCAGCAGTTCTACAGGGGCCACTGAAGCTTTCTTT	CASSSTGATEAFF
TRBV5-1	TRBJ1-2	NA	13	NA	TGCGCCAGCAGCTTCCTATTTGAGAATGGCTACACCTTC	CASSFLFENGYTF
TRBV27	TRBJ2-1	NA	14	NA	TGTGCCAGCAGTTTATCTCGGGGATCGGATGAGCAGTTCTTC	CASSLSRGSDEQFF
TRBV18	TRBJ2-3	few	16	TRBD1	TGTGCCAGCTCACCAAGGACAGGGGGCTCAGCAGATACGCAGTATTTT	CASSPRTGGSADTQYF
TRBV14	TRBJ1-2	few	13	NA	TGTGCCAGCAGCCTAGGGGTGATCTATGGCTACACCTTC	CASSLGVIYGYTF
TRBV18	TRBJ1-6	NA	17	NA	TGTGCCAGCTCACCACCAGCGGCGGGACGGGCAAATTCACCCCTCCACTTT	CASSPPAAGRANSPLHF
TRBV7-9	TRBJ2-5	few	16	TRBD2	TGTGCCAGCAGCTCCCCGCTAGCGGGAGATGGAGAGACCCAGTACTTC	CASSSPLAGDGETQYF
TRBV7-9	TRBJ2-1	few	15	NA	TGTGCCAGCAGCTCCACAGCGGACGGGTACAATGAGCAGTTCTTC	CASSSTADGYNEQFF
TRBV27	TRBJ1-2	NA	16	TRBD1	TGTGCCAGCAGCCGAACCCAGGGGGTCCATAACTATGGCTACACCTTC	CASSRTQGVHNYGYTF
TRBV7-9	TRBJ2-4	NA	19	TRBD2	TGTGCCAGCAGCTTAGGTGGAGGGGGTCGGACTAGCGCCCCAAACATTCAGTACTTC	CASSLGGGGRTSAPNIQYF
TRBV27	TRBJ2-2	once	15	NA	TGTGCCAGCAGTTTAGAGGGCCTGAGGACCGGGGAGCTGTTTTTT	CASSLEGLRTGELFF
TRBV6-6	TRBJ1-5	once	15	NA	TGTGCCAGTTTAGCAACGGAGTATAGCAATCAGCCCCAGCATTTT	CASLATEYSNQPQHF
TRBV27	TRBJ2-1	NA	14	NA	TGTGCCAGCAGTTTACCGGGAACCTACAATGAGCAGTTCTTC	CASSLPGTYNEQFF
TRBV7-9	TRBJ2-2	NA	16	NA	TGTGCCAGCATCAACCCAAAGGCGGGGAGCACCGGGGAGCTGTTTTTT	CASINPKAGSTGELFF
TRBV7-2	TRBJ2-3	NA	14	NA	TGTGCCAGCAGCTCGCCTCGGAGACCAGATACGCAGTATTTT	CASSSPRRPDTQYF
TRBV7-9	TRBJ2-7	NA	15	TRBD1	TGTGCCAGCAGCTTAGAGCTGGACAGGTCCTACGAGCAGTACTTC	CASSLELDRSYEQYF
TRBV28	TRBJ2-7	NA	13	NA	TGTGCCAGCAGTTTACCAGGTGCCTACGAGCAGTACTTC	CASSLPGAYEQYF
TRBV6-1	TRBJ2-7	NA	12	NA	TGTGCCAGCAGTGACCCGACCAGGGAGCAGTACTTC	CASSDPTREQYF
TRBV28	TRBJ2-7	once	13	NA	TGTGCCAGCAGCAGCGGGCCCTTATACGAGCAGTACTTC	CASSSGPLYEQYF
TRBV18	TRBJ1-1	NA	14	NA	TGTGCCAGCTCACCAAAACAGGGCAACACTGAAGCTTTCTTT	CASSPKQGNTEAFF
TRBV27	TRBJ2-5	NA	16	TRBD2	TGTGCCAGCAGGCGGCTAGCGGGGCCCAACCAAGAGACCCAGTACTTC	CASRRLAGPNQETQYF
TRBV11-1	TRBJ2-7	few	16	TRBD1	TGTGCCAGCAGCTATTCCCTGGACAGGGGGCTTGACGAGCAGTACTTC	CASSYSLDRGLDEQYF
TRBV5-1	TRBJ2-7	NA	15	TRBD1	TGCGCCAGCAGCTTGGCCTGGACAGGGGGGTACGAGCAGTACTTC	CASSLAWTGGYEQYF
TRBV7-3	TRBJ2-1	NA	16	TRBD1	TGTGCCAGCAGCTTAAAGCCAGGGGGTACTTACAATGAGCAGTTCTTC	CASSLKPGGTYNEQFF
TRBV5-1	TRBJ2-5	NA	14	TRBD2	TGCGCCAGCAGCTTGGTCGGACTAGCAGAGACCCAGTACTTC	CASSLVGLAETQYF
TRBV11-2	TRBJ1-2	few	15	TRBD1	TGTGCCAGCAGCTTAGGTTTCTCCAGGGGGGAAGGCTACACCTTC	CASSLGFSRGEGYTF